This T cell receptor beta chain originates from a study of early T cells in non-severe SARS-CoV-2 infection. TCRdb passed the 5' RACE reads through MiXCR, listing each CDR3 protein once. The sample contains tens of thousands of distinct CDR3 sequences, approximately 12% of which appear only once. This clonotype showed up just a few times. Compared with germline, one end of the junction differs, possibly owing to a read error. Germline CDR1 and CDR2: SGHVS and FNYEAQ. CDR3 size: 15 residues. The sample was whole blood. V and J are TRBV7-6 and TRBJ1-1; D unclear. The TCR originated in an adult who was a healthcare worker with PCR-confirmed SARS-CoV-2 infection or an uninfected control (not recorded which). The CDR3 DNA is TGTGCCAGCAGCGTAGCCGATACAGCGAACACTGAAGCTTTCTTT. The encoded protein is CASSVADTANTEAFF.